This is a list of T cell receptor beta chains from one sample in a study of human T cells and chemical hapten exposure. MiXCR, run by TCRdb on the RACE reads, gives a single entry per CDR3 protein. Of under 400,000 distinct CDR3 sequences in the sample, around 5.5% were seen once. Sequenced here: whole blood, sampled in connection with sensitization to the hapten diphenylcyclopropenone (DPC). The receptor set was obtained from a woman in her forties or fifties with alopecia areata. Some clones in this sample may be carry-over from other donors' samples. CDR3s include the opening cysteine and the closing phenylalanine or tryptophan. The order of the fields is V gene, clone size, J gene, D gene, CDR3 DNA, CDR3 protein. A D gene is named only where the DNA matches it firmly. Rows give clone size only sometimes, using once, few, many, or a class for an expanded clone.

TRBV11-1,few,TRBJ2-3,.,TGTGCCAGCAGCTTAATTGGACAGTACACAGATACGCAGTATTTT,CASSLIGQYTDTQYF
TRBV5-4,many,TRBJ1-2,.,TGTGCCAGCAGCTCATCCAGGGGTAACTATGGCTACACCTTC,CASSSSRGNYGYTF
TRBV12-3/TRBV12-4,few,TRBJ1-3,.,TGTGCCAGCACCTTCGCCCAGGGGCATTCAGGAAACACCATATATTTT,CASTFAQGHSGNTIYF
TRBV5-4,few,TRBJ2-3,.,TGTGCCAGCAGCACAGGAGGGGGGGGTGATACGCAGTATTTT,CASSTGGGGDTQYF
TRBV28,.,TRBJ2-7,TRBD2,TGTGCCAGCAGACTTCGGACTAGCGGCTACGAGCAGTACTTC,CASRLRTSGYEQYF
TRBV19,.,TRBJ2-5,.,TGTGCCAGTAGTCGGAACAAGGGAGAGACCCAGTACTTC,CASSRNKGETQYF
TRBV6-5,.,TRBJ1-2,.,TGTGCCAGCAGTTACTCGATAAATAACTATGGCTACACCTTC,CASSYSINNYGYTF
TRBV7-2,few,TRBJ2-1,.,TGTGCCAGCAGCCCAATGGGGGCTGAGCAGTTCTTC,CASSPMGAEQFF
TRBV12-3/TRBV12-4,many,TRBJ1-1,.,TGTGCCAGCATCCAGGAGCTGGCCTCAGGCACTGAAGCTTTCTTT,CASIQELASGTEAFF
TRBV15,many,TRBJ1-1,TRBD1,TGTGCCACCAGCAGAGAAGGGACAGGGGGGAACACTGAAGCTTTCTTT,CATSREGTGGNTEAFF
TRBV12-5,.,TRBJ2-1,.,TGTGCTAGTGCCCGCTCCCACAATGAGCAGTTCTTC,CASARSHNEQFF
TRBV9,few,TRBJ1-2,.,TGTGCCAGCAGCGGGCGACAGGGCTACACCTTC,CASSGRQGYTF
TRBV12-3/TRBV12-4,many,TRBJ1-3,TRBD1,TGTGCCAGCAGCCCGACAGGGGGAACTGGAAACACCATATATTTT,CASSPTGGTGNTIYF
TRBV28,many,TRBJ2-7,.,TGTGCCAGCAGTTCTTTAGCACTCGAGCAGTACTTC,CASSSLALEQYF
TRBV18,.,TRBJ2-5,.,TGTGCCAGCTCGCCCGACTTGACCCAGTACTTC,CASSPDLTQYF
TRBV7-7,few,TRBJ1-2,.,TGTGCCAGCAGCCCTTTCGGGGAGGGATTGAACTATGGCTACACCTTC,CASSPFGEGLNYGYTF
TRBV12-3/TRBV12-4,many,TRBJ2-1,.,TGTGCCAGCAGTTTTGTCAATGAGCAGTTCTTC,CASSFVNEQFF
TRBV6-5,.,TRBJ2-3,.,TGTGCCAGCAGTTACTCGACTCTTCTTGGAAACTCCTTGACAGATACGCAGTATTTT,CASSYSTLLGNSLTDTQYF
TRBV12-3/TRBV12-4,few,TRBJ1-2,.,TGTGCCAGCAGTTTAAATCGCAGAGCAACTAACTATGGCTACACCTTC,CASSLNRRATNYGYTF
TRBV12-3/TRBV12-4,many,TRBJ2-2,.,TGTGCCAGCAGTTTTGGGGGGCGCACCGGGGAGCTGTTTTTT,CASSFGGRTGELFF
TRBV15,.,TRBJ1-5,.,TGTGCCACCTGGACCCCATCTCAGCCCCAGCATTTT,CATWTPSQPQHF
TRBV10-3,few,TRBJ2-3,.,TGTGCCATCAGTGAGTCGTTAGACACAGATACGCAGTATTTT,CAISESLDTDTQYF
TRBV6-1,few,TRBJ1-4,TRBD1,TGTGCCAGCAGTGCCCTCACAGGGGGCGGTTTTGCAACTAATGAAAAACTGTTTTTT,CASSALTGGGFATNEKLFF
TRBV30,few,TRBJ2-4,TRBD1,TGTGCCTGGAGTGGCCCAGGGGGAGCCAAAAACATTCAGTACTTC,CAWSGPGGAKNIQYF
TRBV15,.,TRBJ2-7,.,TGTGCCACCAGCAGAGATAGGCGAGAGGGTTACGAGCAGTACTTC,CATSRDRREGYEQYF
TRBV7-2,few,TRBJ2-7,.,TGTGCCAGCAGCCGTACTAGCCGCAGCTCCTACGAGCAGTACTTC,CASSRTSRSSYEQYF
TRBV29-1,many,TRBJ2-3,TRBD2,TGCAGCGGTAGAATAGCGGGGGGGAGCACAGATACGCAGTATTTT,CSGRIAGGSTDTQYF
TRBV5-1,many,TRBJ2-7,TRBD1,TGCGCCAGCAGCTTGGAGGCGACAGGGCCCTACGAGCAGTACTTC,CASSLEATGPYEQYF
TRBV6-5,many,TRBJ2-1,.,TGTGCCAGCTTAATCGGGGACGAGCAGTTCTTC,CASLIGDEQFF